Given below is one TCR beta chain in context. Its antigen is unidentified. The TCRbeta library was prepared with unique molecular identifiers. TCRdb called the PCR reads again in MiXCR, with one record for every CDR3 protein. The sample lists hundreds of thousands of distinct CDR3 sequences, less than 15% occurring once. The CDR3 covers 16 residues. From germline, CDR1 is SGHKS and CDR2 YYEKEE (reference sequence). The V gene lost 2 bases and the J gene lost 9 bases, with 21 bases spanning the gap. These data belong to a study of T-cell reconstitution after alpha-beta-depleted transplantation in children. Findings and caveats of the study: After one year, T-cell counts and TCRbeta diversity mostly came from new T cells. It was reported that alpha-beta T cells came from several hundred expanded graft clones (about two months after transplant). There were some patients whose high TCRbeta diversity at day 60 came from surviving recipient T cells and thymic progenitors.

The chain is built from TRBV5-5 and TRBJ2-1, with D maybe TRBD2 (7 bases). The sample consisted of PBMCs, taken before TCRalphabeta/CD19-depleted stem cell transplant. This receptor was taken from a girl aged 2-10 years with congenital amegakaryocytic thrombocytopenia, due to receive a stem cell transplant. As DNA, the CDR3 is TGTGCCAGCAGCTTACAGGGCGGGGGATTGGGTGGTGAGCAGTTCTTC. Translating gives CASSLQGGGLGGEQFF.